These T cell receptor beta chains were read from a single sample in a study of T cells in Graves' hyperthyroidism and ophthalmopathy. Via MiXCR, TCRdb re-called the multiplex PCR reads, giving one row per CDR3 protein. The table has 350,000 to 400,000 distinct CDR3 sequences, 11% to 15% seen once. The sample consisted of blood. Receptor source: a woman aged 60-75 years with Graves' hyperthyroidism. Both conserved end residues are part of each CDR3. D genes are given only for firm matches. Size values are once, few and many counts, or a class for expanded clones, and some rows have none.

>TRBV25-1|-|-|TRBJ1-1
TGTGCCAGTTGTGGGGCGGCTGAAGCTTTCTTT
CASCGAAEAFF
>TRBV18|many|-|TRBJ2-7
TGTGCCAGCAAGGCAGCCTACACCTACGAGCAGTACTTC
CASKAAYTYEQYF
>TRBV12-3/TRBV12-4|many|-|TRBJ1-3
TGTGCCAGCAGTTTACGCTACAGGGCTGGAAACACCATATATTTT
CASSLRYRAGNTIYF
>TRBV9|-|-|TRBJ2-3
TGTGCCAGCAGCCCATCAGAGGGAACAGATACGCAGTATTTT
CASSPSEGTDTQYF
>TRBV3-1|many|TRBD1|TRBJ2-7
TGTGCCAGCACGTCGCGGACAGGGAAAGCCTACGAGCAGTACTTC
CASTSRTGKAYEQYF
>TRBV20-1|many|-|TRBJ2-3
TGCAGTGCCACAATGGGGTTGTGGCCAGGCACAGATACGCAGTATTTT
CSATMGLWPGTDTQYF
>TRBV2|many|-|TRBJ2-4
TGTGCCAGCAGTGGGGAGTCTGGCATTCAGTACTTC
CASSGESGIQYF
>TRBV9|few|-|TRBJ1-5
TGTGCCAGCAGCGCCCGGACTGGAAATAGCAATCAGCCCCAGCATTTT
CASSARTGNSNQPQHF
>TRBV12-3/TRBV12-4|many|-|TRBJ1-3
TGTGCCAGCAGTTTATTGCCAGGTCGCTCTGGAAACACCATATATTTT
CASSLLPGRSGNTIYF
>TRBV27|many|-|TRBJ2-7
TGTGCCAGCAGTACTCTAGCGACCTACGAGCAGTACTTC
CASSTLATYEQYF
>TRBV20-1|-|TRBD1|TRBJ2-1
TGCAGTGCTAGAGCCCGGACAGGGATTCTGGCCAAGGATGAGCAGTTCTTC
CSARARTGILAKDEQFF
>TRBV19|-|TRBD1|TRBJ2-1
TGTGCCAGTAATCTAGACAGGGGAGACAATGAGCAGTTCTTC
CASNLDRGDNEQFF
>TRBV28|many|-|TRBJ2-7
TGTGCCAGCAGTTTGGCCGGGACCGCGAGCTCCTACGAGCAGTACTTC
CASSLAGTASSYEQYF
>TRBV9|-|TRBD1|TRBJ2-3
TGTGCCAGCAGCGCAGGGACAGGGGATAGAGATACGCAGTATTTT
CASSAGTGDRDTQYF
>TRBV7-3|many|-|TRBJ2-1
TGTGCCAGCAGCTTATGGGCGGTCTCCTACAATGAGCAGTTCTTC
CASSLWAVSYNEQFF
>TRBV7-2|few|-|TRBJ2-3
TGTGCCAGCAGCTTAGCACTCTTAGCGTCAGATACGCAGTATTTT
CASSLALLASDTQYF
>TRBV11-2|many|-|TRBJ2-7
TGTGCCAGCAGCTTAGATAGGGCAGTCTCTTACGAGCAGTACTTC
CASSLDRAVSYEQYF
>TRBV20-1|many|TRBD2|TRBJ2-3
TGCAGTGCTTGGACTAGCGGGAGCACAGATACGCAGTATTTT
CSAWTSGSTDTQYF
>TRBV6-5|many|-|TRBJ2-4
TGTGCCAGCAGTTACTCGATTATGCGAGGCCAAGGCAAAAACATTCAGTACTTC
CASSYSIMRGQGKNIQYF
>TRBV2|many|-|TRBJ1-1
TGTGCCAGCAGATATAGGCCTGAACGAAATGAAGCTTTCTTT
CASRYRPERNEAFF
>TRBV7-2|-|TRBD1|TRBJ1-2
TGTGCCAGCAGCCTCCGGACAGGGGATGGCTACACCTTC
CASSLRTGDGYTF
>TRBV18|few|-|TRBJ1-2
TGTGCCAGCTCACCCACCTGGGGGCGCCTCGGTAATGGCTACACCTTC
CASSPTWGRLGNGYTF
>TRBV11-2|-|-|TRBJ2-5
TGTGCCAGCAGCTTAGATCTGGGGGGGCCAGAGACCCAGTACTTC
CASSLDLGGPETQYF
>TRBV2|-|TRBD2|TRBJ2-1
TGTGCCAGCAGCCCATTGGTCTCCGGGAGGGCCTCCTACAATGAGCAGTTCTTC
CASSPLVSGRASYNEQFF
>TRBV12-3/TRBV12-4|many|TRBD2|TRBJ2-2
TGTGCCAGCAGTTTATGGGGACTAGCGGGAGACACCGGGGAGCTGTTTTTT
CASSLWGLAGDTGELFF
>TRBV20-1|many|TRBD1|TRBJ1-1
TGCAGTGCCTCCCACAGGGGTCAGGGAGCTTTCTTT
CSASHRGQGAFF
>TRBV12-3/TRBV12-4|many|-|TRBJ1-5
TGTGCCAGCAGCTCCCAGGGTCTTGGCGGCAATCAGCCCCAGCATTTT
CASSSQGLGGNQPQHF
>TRBV6-1|many|-|TRBJ1-3
TGTGCCAGCAGTGGGATAGGACAGAGGGATGGAAACACCATATATTTT
CASSGIGQRDGNTIYF
>TRBV20-1|many|TRBD2|TRBJ2-5
TGCAGTGCGAAGACTAGCGGGAAAGAGACCCAGTACTTC
CSAKTSGKETQYF
>TRBV6-5|many|TRBD2|TRBJ2-7
TGTGCCAGCAGTTACGGACAAGCGGGAGCTGAAGAGCAGTACTTC
CASSYGQAGAEEQYF
>TRBV30|many|-|TRBJ1-2
TGTGCCTGGAGTGTACTTACCAGATACTATGGCTACACCTTC
CAWSVLTRYYGYTF
>TRBV18|many|-|TRBJ1-1
TGTGCCAGCTCATTAAGCTCGGGGAACACTGAAGCTTTCTTT
CASSLSSGNTEAFF
>TRBV13|many|TRBD2|TRBJ2-1
TGTGCCAGCAGCTTAGTTCTAGCGGGAGTTTTGAATGAGCAGTTCTTC
CASSLVLAGVLNEQFF
>TRBV27|few|TRBD1|TRBJ1-5
TGTGCCAGCAGCGACAGGGTCCGGCAGCCCCAGCATTTT
CASSDRVRQPQHF
>TRBV28|-|TRBD1|TRBJ1-2
TGTGCCAGCAGTTTGTGGCAGGGGGCAGGGGGCTACACCTTC
CASSLWQGAGGYTF
>TRBV11-2|many|-|TRBJ1-1
TGTGCCAGCAGTATACAGGGAAACACTGAAGCTTTCTTT
CASSIQGNTEAFF
>TRBV20-1|many|TRBD2|TRBJ2-1
TGCAGTGCTAGATCCCCTAGCGGGAGGGCCAAAGGCAATGAGCAGTTCTTC
CSARSPSGRAKGNEQFF
>TRBV20-1|many|TRBD1|TRBJ1-5
TGCAGTGCTAATGACAGGGCGAGCAATCAGCCCCAGCATTTT
CSANDRASNQPQHF
>TRBV19|few|-|TRBJ2-1
TGTGCCTCGCGAAGGGGGGGGGCGAAGAATGAGCAGTTCTTC
CASRRGGAKNEQFF
>TRBV11-3|few|-|TRBJ1-6
TGTGCCAGCAGCTCACTCCGGAATGATAATTCACCCCTCCACTTT
CASSSLRNDNSPLHF
>TRBV7-9|many|TRBD1|TRBJ1-5
TGTGCCAGCAGCCGGGGACAGGGATGGAATCAGCCCCAGCATTTT
CASSRGQGWNQPQHF
>TRBV7-9|many|TRBD1|TRBJ2-3
TGTGCCAGCAGCTCGGACAGGGGGCATGGAGATACGCAGTATTTT
CASSSDRGHGDTQYF
>TRBV28|few|-|TRBJ2-1
TGTGCCAGCAGTTTACCTAATAGCAGGGCCAATGAGCAGTTCTTC
CASSLPNSRANEQFF
>TRBV12-3/TRBV12-4|many|-|TRBJ2-4
TGTGCCAGCAGTTTACCCGGGGTAGCCAAAAACATTCAGTACTTC
CASSLPGVAKNIQYF
>TRBV12-3/TRBV12-4|many|-|TRBJ2-3
TGTGCCAGCAGTTTAGCGTACAGCAGGGCAGATACGCAGTATTTT
CASSLAYSRADTQYF
>TRBV28|many|-|TRBJ2-7
TGTGCCAGCAGCACCGGGACCCGAGGCTCCTACGAGCAGTACTTC
CASSTGTRGSYEQYF
>TRBV7-2|few|-|TRBJ2-1
TGTGCCAGCAGCCCCGCCCGTTCCGGTTATGGCAATGAGCAGTTCTTC
CASSPARSGYGNEQFF
>TRBV6-2/TRBV6-3|many|TRBD2|TRBJ2-3
TGTGCCAGCAGTTACCCTGTGGCTAGCGGGAGCATCACAGGAGATACGCAGTATTTT
CASSYPVASGSITGDTQYF
>TRBV6-1|many|TRBD1|TRBJ2-5
TGTGCCAGCAGCGTACAGGGGGACGAGACCCAGTACTTC
CASSVQGDETQYF